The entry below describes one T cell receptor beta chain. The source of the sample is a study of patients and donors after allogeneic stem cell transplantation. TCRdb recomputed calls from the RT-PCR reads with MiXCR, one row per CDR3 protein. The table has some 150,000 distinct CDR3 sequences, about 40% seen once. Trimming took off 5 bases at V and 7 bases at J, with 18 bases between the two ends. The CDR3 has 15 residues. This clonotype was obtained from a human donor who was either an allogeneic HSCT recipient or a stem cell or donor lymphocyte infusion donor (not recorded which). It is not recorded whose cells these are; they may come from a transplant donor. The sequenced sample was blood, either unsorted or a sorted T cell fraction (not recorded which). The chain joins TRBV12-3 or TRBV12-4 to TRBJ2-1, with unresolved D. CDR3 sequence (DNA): TGTGCCAGCAGTCCAGTGGTTCGTGGGTTAAATGAGCAGTTCTTC. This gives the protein CASSPVVRGLNEQFF.